Shown below are 5 T cell receptor beta chains from a single sample sequenced in a study of cytomegalovirus exposure and HLA in healthy donors. Primers for the PCR totalled 60 Vbeta and 13 Jbeta. Assay: immunoSEQ multiplex PCR; the TCRdb copy retains only in-frame clones and omits some. The sample records some 87,000 clones, approximately 65% being singletons. Input material: PBMCs. These receptors all stem from a woman aged 30 to 39 in good health and CMV-seropositive.

This clone was seen more than once but under ten times. The chain carries TRBV7-2 and TRBJ1-5; perhaps TRBD1 as D (5 bases). The germline V and J ends were trimmed by 5 bases and 3 bases, with 20 bases remaining between them. Per germline, CDR1 SGHTA and CDR2 FQGNSA. This CDR3 spans 17 amino acids. CDR3 residues: CASSPQARQFPNQPQHF. The CDR3, as DNA: TGTGCCAGCAGCCCCCAGGCCCGACAGTTTCCCAATCAGCCCCAGCATTTT. The whole variable domain, remainder taken from reference TRBV7-2 and TRBJ1-5, is GAGVSQSPSNKVTEKGKDVELRCDPISGHTALYWYRQSLGQGLEFLIYFQGNSAPDKSGLPSDRFSAERTGGSVSTLTIQRTQQEDSAVYLCASSPQARQFPNQPQHFGDGTRLSIL.

This clone has a handful of counts. This chain uses TRBV6-1 with TRBJ1-2, with D hard to call. Per germline, CDR1 MNHNS and CDR2 SASEGT. V dropped 5 bases and J dropped 8 bases, with 15 bases sitting between them. There are 13 residues in the CDR3. This CDR3 is CASSPPNRLGYTF. DNA for the CDR3: TGTGCCAGCAGTCCACCCAACAGATTAGGCTACACCTTC.

There are a few counts of this clone. V and J are TRBV7-3 and TRBJ2-2; D gene ambiguous. Germline CDR1 reads SGHTA; CDR2 reads FQGTGA. The V gene lost 1 base and the J gene lost 8 bases, with 8 bases spanning the gap. The CDR3 length is 13 residues. The CDR3 loop is CASSLSPGGELFF. The CDR3 coding sequence is TGTGCCAGCAGCTTAAGTCCCGGTGGGGAGCTGTTTTTT.

This clone was picked up a small number of times. The chain links TRBV11-2 to TRBJ2-3, with a weak D call TRBD2 (5 bases). Per germline, CDR1 SGHAT and CDR2 FQNNGV. V lost 8 bases and J 1 base, leaving 16 bases between the germline ends. The CDR3 spans 15 residues. Here the CDR3 DNA reads TGTGCCAGCTCACGGGCGGGTCCACGCACAGATACGCAGTATTTT. It codes for CASSRAGPRTDTQYF. Complete variable domain (other parts from reference TRBV11-2 and TRBJ2-3): EAGVAQSPRYKIIEKRQSVAFWCNPISGHATLYWYQQILGQGPKLLIQFQNNGVVDDSQLPKDRFSAERLKGVDSTLKIQPAKLEDSAVYLCASSRAGPRTDTQYFGPGTRLTVL.

This clone was observed a few times. The V call is TRBV19, the J call TRBJ2-5; 9 bases are a match to TRBD2. This CDR3 has 15 amino acids. V dropped 4 bases and J dropped 5; count of bases not matched to a gene: 8. CDR1 and CDR2 from the germline V gene are LNHDA and SQIVND (reference sequence). Here the CDR3 DNA reads TGTGCCAGTAGTAGACTTGGCCTAGCGGGGGAGACCCAGTACTTC. Its protein is CASSRLGLAGETQYF.